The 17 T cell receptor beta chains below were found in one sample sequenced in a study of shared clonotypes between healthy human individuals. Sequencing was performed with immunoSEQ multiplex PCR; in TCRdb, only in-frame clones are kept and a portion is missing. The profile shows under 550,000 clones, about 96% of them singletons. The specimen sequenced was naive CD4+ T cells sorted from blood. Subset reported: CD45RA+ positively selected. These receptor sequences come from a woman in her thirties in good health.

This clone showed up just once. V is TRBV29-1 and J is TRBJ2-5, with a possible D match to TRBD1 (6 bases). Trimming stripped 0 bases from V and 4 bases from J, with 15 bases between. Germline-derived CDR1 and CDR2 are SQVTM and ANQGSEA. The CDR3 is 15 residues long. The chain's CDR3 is CSVEDVHRGGETQYF. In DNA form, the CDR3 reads TGCAGCGTTGAAGATGTTCACCGAGGGGGAGAGACCCAGTACTTC.

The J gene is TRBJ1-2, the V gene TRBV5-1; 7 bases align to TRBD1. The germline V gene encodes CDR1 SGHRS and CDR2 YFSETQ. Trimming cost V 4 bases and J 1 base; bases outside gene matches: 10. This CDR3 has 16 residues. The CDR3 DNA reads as TGCGCCAGCAGCCCGGGGACAGCAGTTTTTAACTATGGCTACACCTTC. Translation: CASSPGTAVFNYGYTF. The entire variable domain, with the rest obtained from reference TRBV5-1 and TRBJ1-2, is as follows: KAGVTQTPRYLIKTRGQQVTLSCSPISGHRSVSWYQQTPGQGLQFLFEYFSETQRNKGNFPGRFSGRQFSNSRSEMNVSTLELGDSALYLCASSPGTAVFNYGYTFGSGTRLTVV.

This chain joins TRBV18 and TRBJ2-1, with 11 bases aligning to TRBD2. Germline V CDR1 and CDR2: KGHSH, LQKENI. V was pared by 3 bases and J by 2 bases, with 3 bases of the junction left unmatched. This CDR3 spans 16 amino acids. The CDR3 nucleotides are TGTGCCAGCTCACCGATAGCGGGAGGGCCCTACAATGAGCAGTTCTTC. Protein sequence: CASSPIAGGPYNEQFF.

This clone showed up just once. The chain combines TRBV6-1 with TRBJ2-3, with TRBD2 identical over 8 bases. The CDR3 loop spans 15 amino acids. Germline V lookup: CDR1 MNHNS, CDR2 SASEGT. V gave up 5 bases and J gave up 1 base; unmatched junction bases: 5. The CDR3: CASSSGSAGTDTQYF. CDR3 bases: TGTGCCAGCAGTAGCGGGAGTGCGGGCACAGATACGCAGTATTTT.

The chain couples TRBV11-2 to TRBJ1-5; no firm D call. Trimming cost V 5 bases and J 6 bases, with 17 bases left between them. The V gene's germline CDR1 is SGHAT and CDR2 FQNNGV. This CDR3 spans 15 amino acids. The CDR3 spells CASSVDGAWGQPQHF. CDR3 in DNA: TGTGCCAGCAGCGTGGATGGAGCGTGGGGTCAGCCCCAGCATTTT.

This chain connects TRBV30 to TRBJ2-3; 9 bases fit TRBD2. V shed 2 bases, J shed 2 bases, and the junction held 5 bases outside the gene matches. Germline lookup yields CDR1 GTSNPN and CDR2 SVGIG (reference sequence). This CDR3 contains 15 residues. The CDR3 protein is CAWSFLAGSTDTQYF. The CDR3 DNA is TGTGCCTGGAGTTTTCTAGCGGGATCCACAGATACGCAGTATTTT.

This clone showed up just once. CDR3 loop: CASSKSGLAIYEQYF. The DNA for the CDR3 is TGTGCCAGCAGCAAATCGGGACTAGCAATCTACGAGCAGTACTTC. V gene TRBV11-2 combines with J gene TRBJ2-7; 9 nucleotides line up with TRBD2. The V segment lost 5 bases and the J segment 3 bases; nucleotides outside the gene matches: 8. Germline CDR1 and CDR2: SGHAT and FQNNGV. The CDR3 runs 15 residues.

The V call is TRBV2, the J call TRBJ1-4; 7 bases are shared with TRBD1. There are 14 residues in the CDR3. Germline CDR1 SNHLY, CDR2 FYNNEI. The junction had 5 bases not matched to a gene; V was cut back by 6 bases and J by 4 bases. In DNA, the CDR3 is TGTGCCAGCAGCGGGGGACAGCGTAATGAAAAACTGTTTTTT. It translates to CASSGGQRNEKLFF. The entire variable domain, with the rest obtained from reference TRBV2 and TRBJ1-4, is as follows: EPEVTQTPSHQVTQMGQEVILRCVPISNHLYFYWYRQILGQKVEFLVSFYNNEISEKSEIFDDQFSVERPDGSNFTLKIRSTKLEDSAMYFCASSGGQRNEKLFFGSGTQLSVL.

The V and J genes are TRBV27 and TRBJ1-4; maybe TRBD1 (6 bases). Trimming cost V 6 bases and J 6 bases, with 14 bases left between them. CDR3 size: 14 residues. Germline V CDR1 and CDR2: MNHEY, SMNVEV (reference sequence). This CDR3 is CASRIRGQDEKLFF. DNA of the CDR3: TGTGCCAGCAGGATCCGGGGGCAAGATGAAAAACTGTTTTTT.

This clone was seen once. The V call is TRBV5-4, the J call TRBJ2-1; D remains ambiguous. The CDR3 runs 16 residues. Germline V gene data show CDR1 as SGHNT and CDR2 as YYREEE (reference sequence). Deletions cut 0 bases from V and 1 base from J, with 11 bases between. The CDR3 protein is CASSLEVGKSYNEQFF. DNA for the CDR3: TGTGCCAGCAGCTTGGAGGTAGGCAAGTCCTACAATGAGCAGTTCTTC.

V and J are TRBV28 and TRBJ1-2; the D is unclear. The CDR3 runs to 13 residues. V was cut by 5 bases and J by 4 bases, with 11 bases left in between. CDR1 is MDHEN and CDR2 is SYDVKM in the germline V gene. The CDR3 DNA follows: TGTGCCAGCAGTCAGACGGCGAGCTATGGCTACACCTTC. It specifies CASSQTASYGYTF.

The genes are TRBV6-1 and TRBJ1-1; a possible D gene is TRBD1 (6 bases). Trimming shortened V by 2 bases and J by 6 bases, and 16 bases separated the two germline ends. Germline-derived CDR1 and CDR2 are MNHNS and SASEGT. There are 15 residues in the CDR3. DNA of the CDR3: TGTGCCAGCAGTGAAAGGGGGGGGCGGTATGCTGAAGCTTTCTTT. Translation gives CASSERGGRYAEAFF.

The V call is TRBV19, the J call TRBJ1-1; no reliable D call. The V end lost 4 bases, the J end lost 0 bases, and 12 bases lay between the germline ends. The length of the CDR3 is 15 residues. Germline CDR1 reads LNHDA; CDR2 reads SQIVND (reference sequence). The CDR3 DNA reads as TGTGCCAGTAGTAGCCGACGTACTGTGAACACTGAAGCTTTCTTT. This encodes CASSSRRTVNTEAFF.

The DNA of the CDR3 is TGCGCCAGCAGCCAAATACGACAGGGTCCCGCCGGGGAGCTGTTTTTT. Translated: CASSQIRQGPAGELFF. This chain uses TRBV4-1 with TRBJ2-2; TRBD1 matches 7 bases. CDR1 is MGHRA and CDR2 is YSYEKL in the germline V gene. J lost 6 bases, V lost 2 bases, and 9 bases had no gene match. The CDR3 runs 16 residues.

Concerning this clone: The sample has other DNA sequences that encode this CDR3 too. This CDR3 is CASSQLTGGNEKLFF. CDR3 nucleotide sequence: TGCGCCAGCAGCCAGCTGACAGGGGGGAATGAAAAACTGTTTTTT. The rearrangement uses TRBV4-1 and TRBJ1-4; 9 bases are shared with TRBD1. In germline, CDR1 is MGHRA, CDR2 YSYEKL. Unmatched junction bases numbered 4, after V lost 3 bases and J lost 5 bases. The CDR3 has 15 residues.

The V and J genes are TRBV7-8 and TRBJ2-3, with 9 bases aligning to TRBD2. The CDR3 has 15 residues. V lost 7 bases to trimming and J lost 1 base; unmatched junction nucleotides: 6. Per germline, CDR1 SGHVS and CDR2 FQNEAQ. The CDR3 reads CASTVSGRRTDTQYF. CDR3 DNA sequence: TGTGCCAGCACCGTCAGCGGGAGGCGCACAGATACGCAGTATTTT.

CDR3 sequence reads: CASKRGSTGGYTF. Here the CDR3 DNA reads TGTGCCAGTAAGCGGGGCTCAACGGGTGGCTACACCTTC. J is TRBJ1-2 and V is TRBV11-2; D possibly corresponds to TRBD1 (5 bases). Germline V CDR1 and CDR2: SGHAT, FQNNGV. The CDR3 runs to 13 residues. V shed 9 bases and J shed 7 bases, with 18 bases lying between them.